The 14 T cell receptor beta chains reported below all come from one sample, sequenced in a study of OX40 agonist ivuxolimab in advanced cancers. Some clones are missing from TCRdb's copy, which holds only in-frame ones; the method was immunoSEQ multiplex PCR. The repertoire has tens of thousands of clones, over 80% of them found once; the top ten carry 3% to 4%. This sample comprised CD4+ or CD8+ T cells sorted from blood, obtained in a trial of the OX40 agonist ivuxolimab. These TCRs come from an adult with an advanced solid tumor such as melanoma, head and neck, liver or kidney cancer.

The chain combines TRBV18 with TRBJ2-1, with D unresolved. The germline V and J ends were trimmed by 5 bases and 10 bases, with 15 bases remaining between them. Germline V gene sequence: CDR1 KGHSH, CDR2 LQKENI. The CDR3 is 13 amino acids. CDR3 DNA sequence: TGTGCCAGCTCAATGACCCGCGTGGGGGAGCAGTTCTTC. Its protein is CASSMTRVGEQFF.

The chain has TRBV10-3 and TRBJ1-1; tentatively, D is TRBD1 (5 bases). V was cut by 4 bases and J by 3 bases, with 6 bases left in between. The CDR3 length is 12 residues. Germline V CDR1 and CDR2: ENHRY, SYGVKD. The CDR3 coding sequence is TGTGCCATCAGTGGGGGGGACACTGAAGCTTTCTTT. As protein: CAISGGDTEAFF.

V is TRBV14 and J is TRBJ2-7, with D possibly matching TRBD2 (6 bases). This CDR3 has 13 amino acids. V was pared by 4 bases and J by 9 bases, with 16 bases between. Germline assignment: CDR1 SGHDN and CDR2 FVKESK. The CDR3 loop reads CASSPGLEGGQYF. In DNA, the CDR3 is TGTGCCAGCAGCCCGGGTCTGGAGGGAGGGCAGTACTTC.

The chain joins TRBV11-3 to TRBJ2-1; TRBD1 is a possible D gene (6 bases). The V gene lost 5 bases and the J gene lost 6 bases, with 11 bases spanning the gap. The length of the CDR3 is 13 residues. Per the germline V gene, CDR1 is SGHNT and CDR2 is YENEEA. The CDR3 loop is CASSHYRVNEQFF. CDR3 nucleotide sequence: TGTGCCAGCAGCCATTACAGGGTCAATGAGCAGTTCTTC.

This clone was counted ten times or more. This chain links TRBV28 with TRBJ1-6, with 10 bases matching TRBD1. CDR3 size: 13 residues. Per the germline V gene, CDR1 is MDHEN and CDR2 is SYDVKM. The V segment lost 6 bases and the J segment 10 bases; nucleotides outside the gene matches: 3. CDR3 region: CASSDRGRSPLHF. The DNA of the CDR3 is TGTGCCAGCAGCGACAGGGGGCGGTCACCCCTCCACTTT.

The J gene is TRBJ1-2, the V gene TRBV7-2; perhaps TRBD1 as D (5 bases). CDR1 is SGHTA, CDR2 FQGNSA, per germline. V was cut by 2 bases and J by 7 bases, with 11 bases left in between. The CDR3 extends over 13 amino acids. The CDR3 loop reads CASSLPGTTGYTF. The CDR3, as DNA: TGTGCCAGCAGCTTACCTGGGACTACTGGCTACACCTTC.

The gene calls are TRBV5-1 and TRBJ1-2; TRBD1 agrees at 7 bases. Losses at the gene ends were 1 base for V and 5 bases for J; bases not matched to a gene: 8. Germline-derived CDR1 and CDR2 are SGHRS and YFSETQ. CDR3 length equals 15 residues. CDR3 sequence: CASSLYSATGYGYTF. The DNA for the CDR3 is TGCGCCAGCAGCTTGTACTCTGCGACAGGGTATGGCTACACCTTC.

The V call is TRBV27, the J call TRBJ2-1, with 9 bases fitting TRBD2. The CDR3 length is 13 residues. The V segment lost 8 bases and the J segment 11 bases; nucleotides outside the gene matches: 10. Germline loops: CDR1 MNHEY, CDR2 SMNVEV (reference sequence). The CDR3 DNA is TGTGCCAGCTCCGCCCCTAGCGGGGATAAGCAGTTCTTC. Translated: CASSAPSGDKQFF.

The gene calls are TRBV4-1 and TRBJ2-3, with TRBD1 identical over 7 bases. This CDR3 comprises 18 residues. V trimming: 2 bases; J trimming: 0 bases; junction bases outside the gene matches: 11. Germline V gene lookup returns CDR1 MGHRA and CDR2 YSYEKL. The CDR3 sequence: CASSQTATTGLSTDTQYF. The CDR3 DNA is TGCGCCAGCAGCCAAACCGCAACGACAGGGTTGAGCACAGATACGCAGTATTTT.

V and J are TRBV7-2 and TRBJ2-1; 11 nucleotides line up with TRBD2. The CDR3 is 17 amino acids. Germline CDR1 SGHTA, CDR2 FQGNSA. V shed 3 bases and J 0 bases; nucleotides not matched to a gene: 4. Written as DNA, the CDR3 is TGTGCCAGCAGCTTGCCTAGCGGGGGGCGCTCCTACAATGAGCAGTTCTTC. Its translation is CASSLPSGGRSYNEQFF. The full variable domain, rest sourced from reference TRBV7-2 and TRBJ2-1, is GAGVSQSPSNKVTEKGKDVELRCDPISGHTALYWYRQSLGQGLEFLIYFQGNSAPDKSGLPSDRFSAERTGGSVSTLTIQRTQQEDSAVYLCASSLPSGGRSYNEQFFGPGTRLTVL.

This clone has more than one count but fewer than ten. The chain carries TRBV27 and TRBJ2-1; 7 bases agree with TRBD2. Germline values: CDR1 MNHEY, CDR2 SMNVEV (reference sequence). After removal of 2 bases from V and 9 bases from J, the junction contained 4 bases not matched to a gene. This CDR3 is built from 13 residues. CDR3 loop: CASSLGGVGEQFF. CDR3 nucleotides: TGTGCCAGCAGTTTAGGGGGGGTGGGTGAGCAGTTCTTC.

This chain joins TRBV5-8 and TRBJ1-6; unclear D gene. With 4 bases removed from V and 8 bases from J, the gap between germline ends came to 13 bases. CDR1 and CDR2 (germline): SGHTS, YDEGEE. The CDR3 length is 14 residues. The CDR3 region has the DNA TGTGCCAGCAGCCCTGTAAAGGTCGATTCACCCCTCCACTTT. As protein: CASSPVKVDSPLHF.

In its sample, this clone was seen a few times. The gene calls are TRBV7-9 and TRBJ1-5; D not certain. The germline V gene has CDR1 SEHNR and CDR2 FQNEAQ (reference sequence). CDR3 length equals 16 residues. Trimming removed 0 bases from V and 5 bases from J, with 14 bases in between. The CDR3 sequence: CASSLAGPLGDQPQHF. CDR3 nucleotides: TGTGCCAGCAGCTTAGCGGGTCCCCTGGGAGATCAGCCCCAGCATTTT.

This chain uses TRBV19 with TRBJ1-1; D is unresolved. Per germline, CDR1 LNHDA and CDR2 SQIVND (reference sequence). V was pared by 2 bases and J by 7 bases, with 8 bases between. This CDR3 contains 12 residues. The CDR3 region has the DNA TGTGCCAGTAGTATATACCTGGGTGAAGCTTTCTTT. As protein: CASSIYLGEAFF.